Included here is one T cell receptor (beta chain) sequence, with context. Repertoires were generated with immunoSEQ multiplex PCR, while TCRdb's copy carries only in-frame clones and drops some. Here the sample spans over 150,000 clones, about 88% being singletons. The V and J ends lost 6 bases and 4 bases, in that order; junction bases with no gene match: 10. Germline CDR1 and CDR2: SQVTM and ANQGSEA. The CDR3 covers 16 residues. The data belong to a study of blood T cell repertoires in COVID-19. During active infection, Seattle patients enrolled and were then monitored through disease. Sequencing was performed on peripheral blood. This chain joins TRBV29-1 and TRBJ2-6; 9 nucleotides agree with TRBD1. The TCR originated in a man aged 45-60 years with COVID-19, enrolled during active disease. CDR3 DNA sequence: TGCAGCGTCAGTCCCGGGACAGGGACCGGGGCCAACGTCCTGACTTTC. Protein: CSVSPGTGTGANVLTF.